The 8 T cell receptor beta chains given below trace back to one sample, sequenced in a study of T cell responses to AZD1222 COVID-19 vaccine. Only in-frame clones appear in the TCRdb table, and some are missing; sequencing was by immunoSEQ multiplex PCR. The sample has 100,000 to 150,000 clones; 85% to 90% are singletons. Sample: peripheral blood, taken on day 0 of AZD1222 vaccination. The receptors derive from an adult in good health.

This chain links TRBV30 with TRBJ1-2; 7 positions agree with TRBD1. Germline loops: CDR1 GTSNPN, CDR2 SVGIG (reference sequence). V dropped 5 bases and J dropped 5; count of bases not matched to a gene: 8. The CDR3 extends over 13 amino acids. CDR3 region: CAWGEGAGYGYTF. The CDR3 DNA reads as TGTGCCTGGGGAGAGGGGGCAGGGTATGGCTACACCTTC.

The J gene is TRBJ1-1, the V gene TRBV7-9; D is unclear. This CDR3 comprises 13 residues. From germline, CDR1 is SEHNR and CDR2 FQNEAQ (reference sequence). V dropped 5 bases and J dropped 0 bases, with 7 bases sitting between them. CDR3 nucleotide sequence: TGTGCCAGCAGCCCAGAGATGAACACTGAAGCTTTCTTT. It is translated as CASSPEMNTEAFF.

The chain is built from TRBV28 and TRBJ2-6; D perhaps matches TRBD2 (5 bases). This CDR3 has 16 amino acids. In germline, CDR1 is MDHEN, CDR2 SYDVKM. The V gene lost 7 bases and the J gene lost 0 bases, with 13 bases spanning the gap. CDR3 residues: CASTTTGISGANVLTF. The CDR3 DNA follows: TGTGCCAGCACCACAACCGGGATCTCTGGGGCCAACGTCCTGACTTTC.

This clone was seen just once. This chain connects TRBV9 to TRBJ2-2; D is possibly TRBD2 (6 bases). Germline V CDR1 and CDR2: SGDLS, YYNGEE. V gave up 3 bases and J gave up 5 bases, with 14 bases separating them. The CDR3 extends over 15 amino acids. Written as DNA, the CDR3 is TGTGCCAGCAGCGCCCCGGGGGTGGGAACCGGGGAGCTGTTTTTT. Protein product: CASSAPGVGTGELFF. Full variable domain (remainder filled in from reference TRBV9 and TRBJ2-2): DSGVTQTPKHLITATGQRVTLRCSPRSGDLSVYWYQQSLDQGLQFLIQYYNGEERAKGNILERFSAQQFPDLHSELNLSSLELGDSALYFCASSAPGVGTGELFFGEGSRLTVL.

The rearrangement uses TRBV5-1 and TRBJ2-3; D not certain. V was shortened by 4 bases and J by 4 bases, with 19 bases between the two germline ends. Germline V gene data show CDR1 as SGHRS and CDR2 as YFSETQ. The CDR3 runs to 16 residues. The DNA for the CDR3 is TGCGCCAGCAGCCTGGGAACTGGGTTTAGTCCAGATACGCAGTATTTT. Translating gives CASSLGTGFSPDTQYF.

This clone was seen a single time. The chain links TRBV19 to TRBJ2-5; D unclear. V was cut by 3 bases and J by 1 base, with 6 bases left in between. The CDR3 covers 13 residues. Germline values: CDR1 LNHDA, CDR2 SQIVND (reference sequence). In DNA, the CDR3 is TGTGCCAGTAGTATTCTCGGCCAAGAGACCCAGTACTTC. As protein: CASSILGQETQYF.

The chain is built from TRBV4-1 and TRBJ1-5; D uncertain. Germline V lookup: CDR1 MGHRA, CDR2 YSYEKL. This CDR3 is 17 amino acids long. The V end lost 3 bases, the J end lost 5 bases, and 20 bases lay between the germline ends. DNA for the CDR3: TGCGCCAGCAGCCAGTCTTTAGTACACAGCGGTGATCAGCCCCAGCATTTT. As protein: CASSQSLVHSGDQPQHF.

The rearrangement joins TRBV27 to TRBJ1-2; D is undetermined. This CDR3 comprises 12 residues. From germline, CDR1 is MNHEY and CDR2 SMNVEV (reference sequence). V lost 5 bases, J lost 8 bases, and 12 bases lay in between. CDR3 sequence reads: CASSGRDYGYTF. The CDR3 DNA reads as TGTGCCAGCAGTGGGAGAGATTACGGCTACACCTTC.